These T cell receptor beta chains were read from a single sample in a study of CD8 T cells in Susac syndrome. TCRdb recomputed calls from the immunoSEQ multiplex PCR reads with MiXCR, one row per CDR3 protein. The sample contains more than 130,000 distinct CDR3 sequences, about 94% of which appear only once. The sequenced material came from CD8+ T cells from PBMCs. The receptor source for this set is a human donor in good health. CDR3s include the opening cysteine and the closing phenylalanine or tryptophan. Fields, in order: V gene, J gene, D gene, clone size, CDR3 DNA, CDR3 protein. The D gene is left open where the match is weak. Rows may omit the clone size; those that give it use once, few, many or a size class.

TRBV4-3	TRBJ2-5	NA	NA	TGCGCCAGCAGCCAAGAAGCCGGAGGGGGCTGGGAGACCCAGTACTTC	CASSQEAGGGWETQYF
TRBV7-9	TRBJ2-2	TRBD1	once	TGTGCCAGCAGCTTTTTCGGGACAGGGAATACCACCGGGGAGCTGTTTTTT	CASSFFGTGNTTGELFF
TRBV6-6	TRBJ1-5	TRBD1	NA	TGTGCCAGCAGGAAACTAACAGGGGGCGATCAGCCCCAGCATTTT	CASRKLTGGDQPQHF
TRBV5-1	TRBJ2-7	TRBD1	NA	TGCGCCAGCAGCCCCGACCGGGACAGAGCACTCTACGAGCAGTACTTC	CASSPDRDRALYEQYF
TRBV4-2	TRBJ1-1	NA	NA	TGTGCCAGCAGACAAGAAACAGGATATGAAGCTTTCTTT	CASRQETGYEAFF
TRBV9	TRBJ1-1	NA	NA	TGTGCCAGCAGCCTCGTCGTGGGGGTCACTGAAGCTTTCTTT	CASSLVVGVTEAFF
TRBV4-3	TRBJ2-5	NA	once	TGCGCCAGCAGCCCCGGGGTAGGGCACCAAGAGACCCAGTACTTC	CASSPGVGHQETQYF
TRBV13	TRBJ1-2	NA	NA	TGTGCCAGCAGCTTAGTTCCGGGGGCGGAAGGCTACACCTTC	CASSLVPGAEGYTF
TRBV28	TRBJ2-7	NA	NA	TGTGCCAGCAAGGTGGTGGGGACCCTAGTAGCCGAGCAGTACTTC	CASKVVGTLVAEQYF
TRBV7-9	TRBJ1-1	NA	few	TGTGCCAGCAGTCCCGGAGGGCAGAACACTGAAGCTTTCTTT	CASSPGGQNTEAFF
TRBV20-1	TRBJ2-4	TRBD2	NA	TGCAGTGCTAGAGATTCTGAGCGGGGCAAAAACATTCAGTACTTC	CSARDSERGKNIQYF
TRBV27	TRBJ2-7	NA	NA	TGTGCCAGCAGCTCAACAGGGCCTAACTACGAGCAGTACTTC	CASSSTGPNYEQYF
TRBV28	TRBJ2-3	TRBD1	NA	TGTGCCAGCAGTGGGACAGGCCGGAGAGATACGCAGTATTTT	CASSGTGRRDTQYF
TRBV28	TRBJ1-5	TRBD1	NA	TGTGCCAGCAGCTGGGACAGGGGTAATCAGCCCCAGCATTTT	CASSWDRGNQPQHF
TRBV23-1	TRBJ1-1	NA	NA	TGCGCCAGCAGGGCGGACACTGAAGCTTTCTTT	CASRADTEAFF
TRBV19	TRBJ2-1	NA	NA	TGTGCCAGTAGTATCATGGGCTACAATGAGCAGTTCTTC	CASSIMGYNEQFF
TRBV2	TRBJ2-3	NA	NA	TGTGCCAGCAGTGAAGGCGAGAGCGGCCCGGGATGGGATACGCAGTATTTT	CASSEGESGPGWDTQYF
TRBV11-2	TRBJ2-5	NA	NA	TGTGCCAGCAGCTCTGAATACCAAGAGACCCAGTACTTC	CASSSEYQETQYF
TRBV3-1	TRBJ2-5	NA	NA	TGTGCCAGCAGCCAAACCCTTGAAGAGACCCAGTACTTC	CASSQTLEETQYF
TRBV6-5	TRBJ2-7	NA	NA	TGTGCCAGCAGAGGACTTTACTACGAGCAGTACTTC	CASRGLYYEQYF
TRBV27	TRBJ2-7	NA	NA	TGTGCCAGCAGTTTCGGCAAGGGCACCTACGAGCAGTACTTC	CASSFGKGTYEQYF
TRBV2	TRBJ2-1	NA	NA	TGTGCCAGTGGGGGCCTTAACAATGAGCAGTTCTTC	CASGGLNNEQFF
TRBV12-3/TRBV12-4	TRBJ2-1	NA	NA	TGTGCCAGCAGTTGGAACAGGAACCCCGCCGATGAGCAGTTCTTC	CASSWNRNPADEQFF
TRBV10-2	TRBJ2-7	NA	NA	TGCGCCAGCAGTGAGAGCCTCGAGCAGTACTTC	CASSESLEQYF
TRBV27	TRBJ1-1	NA	NA	TGTGCCAGCCTGGGGAACACTGAAGCTTTCTTT	CASLGNTEAFF
TRBV29-1	TRBJ2-7	NA	NA	TGCAGCGTCTTATCTCTTTATGGGACCCGCGCCTACGAGCAGTACTTC	CSVLSLYGTRAYEQYF
TRBV6-2/TRBV6-3	TRBJ2-1	NA	once	TGTGCCAGCAGTTACAGGACCAATTCCTACAATGAGCAGTTCTTC	CASSYRTNSYNEQFF
TRBV19	TRBJ2-1	NA	NA	TGTGCCAGTAGTACCCACGACTACAATGAGCAGTTCTTC	CASSTHDYNEQFF
TRBV7-9	TRBJ2-7	TRBD2	once	TGTGCCACCCCCCGGGGGGGAAGCGACGAGCAGTACTTC	CATPRGGSDEQYF
TRBV9	TRBJ2-1	NA	few	TGTGCCAGCAGTGTCGGGACGGAGCAGTTCTTC	CASSVGTEQFF
TRBV30	TRBJ2-2	TRBD2	NA	TGTGCCTCGGGGCCTAGCGGGAAAGACGGGGAGCTGTTTTTT	CASGPSGKDGELFF
TRBV29-1	TRBJ2-1	TRBD2	NA	TGCAGCGTTGAAGGCTTTGCGGGAGGGGCCTACAATGAGCAGTTCTTC	CSVEGFAGGAYNEQFF
TRBV29-1	TRBJ1-2	TRBD1	NA	TGCAGCGTTGCTGAAGGGGGCAGTGGCTACACCTTC	CSVAEGGSGYTF
TRBV27	TRBJ2-5	TRBD2	NA	TGTGCCAGCAGCCCGACTAGCGGCGCGCCAGCCCAGTACTTC	CASSPTSGAPAQYF
TRBV19	TRBJ1-2	NA	NA	TGTGCCAGTAGTATCGCCAGGCTTCACTATGGCTACACCTTC	CASSIARLHYGYTF
TRBV29-1	TRBJ2-7	NA	once	TGCAGCGTTGAGGGAGGGGGCGGCGAGCAGTACTTC	CSVEGGGGEQYF
TRBV7-3	TRBJ2-3	NA	NA	TGTGCCAGCAGCCCGAGAAGTGAGCACCCAGATACGCAGTATTTT	CASSPRSEHPDTQYF
TRBV2	TRBJ2-7	NA	NA	TGTGCCAGCAGTGAAAGCGCCCTTCGTACCTACGAGCAGTACTTC	CASSESALRTYEQYF
TRBV7-9	TRBJ1-1	NA	NA	TGTGCCAGCAGCTCACCTCAAAACACTGAAGCTTTCTTT	CASSSPQNTEAFF
TRBV6-5	TRBJ2-7	NA	NA	TGTGCCAGCAGCGAGGGAGCTGCCGAGCAGTACTTC	CASSEGAAEQYF
TRBV15	TRBJ2-3	NA	NA	TGTGCCACCAGCGGGGACCCCACAGATACGCAGTATTTT	CATSGDPTDTQYF
TRBV20-1	TRBJ2-2	NA	once	TGCAGTGCAGGGGGACCCCGAGGAACCGGGGAGCTGTTTTTT	CSAGGPRGTGELFF
TRBV20-1	TRBJ2-7	NA	NA	TGCAGTGCTAGAGATCTCCTGGGTCCCTACGAGCAGTACTTC	CSARDLLGPYEQYF
TRBV30	TRBJ1-1	NA	NA	TGTGCCTGGAATTCTCTGCCGGGGGAAAGCTGGGATACTGAAGCTTTCTTT	CAWNSLPGESWDTEAFF
TRBV27	TRBJ2-1	TRBD2	once	TGTGCCAGCAGTCACAGACTAGCCCCCAATGAGCAGTTCTTC	CASSHRLAPNEQFF
TRBV13	TRBJ2-7	NA	NA	TGTGCCAGCAGCTTTGCCTTGGAAGAGCAGTACTTC	CASSFALEEQYF
TRBV12-3/TRBV12-4	TRBJ2-7	NA	NA	TGTGCCAGCAGTTTGGTGGGGACGGACTACGAGCAGTACTTC	CASSLVGTDYEQYF
TRBV27	TRBJ2-7	TRBD1	NA	TGTGCCAGCAGTACTCAAGGGGGCCACGAGCAGTACTTC	CASSTQGGHEQYF
TRBV24-1	TRBJ2-5	NA	NA	TGTGCCACCAGTGACCCTAGCCAAGAGACCCAGTACTTC	CATSDPSQETQYF
TRBV20-1	TRBJ2-7	NA	NA	TGCAGTGCTACGGACAGATACGAGCAGTACTTC	CSATDRYEQYF
TRBV27	TRBJ1-1	NA	NA	TGTGCCAGCAGGGGGCTGGAAGCTTTCTTT	CASRGLEAFF
TRBV6-2/TRBV6-3	TRBJ2-3	NA	NA	TGTGCCAGCAGTTACCGGACCACAGATACGCAGTATTTT	CASSYRTTDTQYF
TRBV29-1	TRBJ2-7	TRBD2	NA	TGCAGCGTGTTGGGGACTAGCGGATTCTCCTACGAGCAGTACTTC	CSVLGTSGFSYEQYF
TRBV15	TRBJ2-5	NA	once	TGTGCCACCAGCCCCACGGGGTTTCAGGCGACCCAGTACTTC	CATSPTGFQATQYF
TRBV2	TRBJ2-1	TRBD2	once	TGTGCCAGCAGGGTTAGCGGGTACAATGAGCAGTTCTTC	CASRVSGYNEQFF
TRBV7-2	TRBJ2-1	NA	NA	TGTGCCAGCAGCTTAGTGGGACAAAACAATGAGCAGTTCTTC	CASSLVGQNNEQFF
TRBV5-1	TRBJ2-3	TRBD1	NA	TGCGCCAGCAGCTCGCAGGGACAGATCACAGATACGCAGTATTTT	CASSSQGQITDTQYF
TRBV20-1	TRBJ2-7	TRBD1	NA	TGCAGTGCTAGCGTCCGAGACAGGGGGGGCGAGCAGTACTTC	CSASVRDRGGEQYF
TRBV20-1	TRBJ2-5	NA	NA	TGCAGTGCTAGGTTAGGGGTGGCCCAGTACTTC	CSARLGVAQYF